The 26 T cell receptor beta chains in this list originate from one sample, sequenced in a study of blood T cell repertoires in COVID-19. Clones were read by immunoSEQ multiplex PCR, and TCRdb kept only the in-frame ones, dropping some. Of 380,000 or so clones in the sample, over 75% are singletons; the top ten hold around 0.95%. Sequenced material: PBMCs or T cells enriched from blood (not recorded which). These receptors were obtained from a woman aged 30 to 39 with acute COVID-19.

The rearrangement links TRBV18 to TRBJ2-6; D uncertain. The CDR3 is made up of 15 amino acids. The germline V and J ends were trimmed by 6 bases and 0 bases, with 9 bases remaining between them. Germline values: CDR1 KGHSH, CDR2 LQKENI. This chain's CDR3 is CASSLARSGANVLTF. The CDR3, as DNA: TGTGCCAGCTCTTTGGCCCGCTCTGGGGCCAACGTCCTGACTTTC.

The chain has TRBV4-1 and TRBJ2-3, with 7 positions matching TRBD2. This CDR3 is built from 18 residues. V was clipped by 3 bases and J by 3 bases; unmatched bases: 15. Germline V gene sequence: CDR1 MGHRA, CDR2 YSYEKL. CDR3 sequence reads: CASSQPPGGTSRTDTQYF. DNA for the CDR3: TGCGCCAGCAGCCAGCCCCCGGGGGGAACCTCGCGGACAGATACGCAGTATTTT.

The chain links TRBV9 to TRBJ2-3; D may be TRBD1 (6 bases). Germline values: CDR1 SGDLS, CDR2 YYNGEE. Between the trimmed V and J ends, which lost 0 bases and 3 bases, there was a span of 14 bases. The CDR3 runs to 16 residues. In nucleotides, the CDR3 is TGTGCCAGCAGCGTAGCCACAGGGAAGGGGACAGATACGCAGTATTTT. Translating it yields CASSVATGKGTDTQYF.

The V gene is TRBV6-2 or TRBV6-3, the J gene TRBJ2-7, with 9 bases fitting TRBD1. CDR1 is MNHEY, CDR2 SVGEGT, per germline. Trimming removed 4 bases from V and 5 bases from J; junction bases left unmatched: 6. The CDR3 length is 14 residues. The CDR3 bases are TGTGCCAGCAGTTTTGGGGACAGGGTCCACGAGCAGTACTTC. Translation gives CASSFGDRVHEQYF.

CDR3 in DNA: TGTGCCTGGAGTGTGGACAGAGGACAGCCCCAGCATTTT. Translated: CAWSVDRGQPQHF. The V call is TRBV30, the J call TRBJ1-5, with a weak D call TRBD1 (6 bases). V was trimmed by 0 bases and J by 7 bases, leaving 10 bases between them. CDR1 is GTSNPN, CDR2 SVGIG, per germline (reference sequence). The CDR3 sequence is 13 residues long.

The chain uses TRBV5-4 and TRBJ1-2; D not resolved. This CDR3 region has 12 residues. CDR1 and CDR2 (germline): SGHNT, YYREEE (reference sequence). Trimming shortened V by 0 bases and J by 4 bases, and 4 bases separated the two germline ends. As DNA, the CDR3 is TGTGCCAGCAGCTTGGACAGCTATGGCTACACCTTC. Translated: CASSLDSYGYTF.

The chain is built from TRBV30 and TRBJ2-1; TRBD1 is a possible D gene (5 bases). This CDR3 region has 12 residues. Trimming cost V 1 base and J 9 bases, with 10 bases left between them. Germline values: CDR1 GTSNPN, CDR2 SVGIG (reference sequence). As DNA, the CDR3 is TGTGCCTGGAGTGACAGGAGACCTGAGCAGTTCTTC. Translating gives CAWSDRRPEQFF.

The rearrangement links TRBV6-5 to TRBJ2-1; D gene uncertain. The ends were cut back, 2 bases at V and 10 bases at J, with 12 bases in the middle. Germline CDR1 reads MNHEY; CDR2 reads SVGAGI. The CDR3 has 13 residues. CDR3 DNA: TGTGCCAGCAGTTACGGGCCCCCTGGCGAGCAGTTCTTC. Amino acids: CASSYGPPGEQFF.

On this clone: Other DNA sequences within the sample encode an identical CDR3. The V and J genes are TRBV5-1 and TRBJ1-3; D gene uncertain. The V end was cut by 0 bases, the J end by 0 bases, with 4 bases between. The CDR3 length is 14 residues. CDR1 is SGHRS and CDR2 is YFSETQ in the germline V gene. The CDR3, as DNA: TGCGCCAGCAGCTTGGGCGGCTCTGGAAACACCATATATTTT. It is translated as CASSLGGSGNTIYF. Complete variable domain (other parts from reference TRBV5-1 and TRBJ1-3): KAGVTQTPRYLIKTRGQQVTLSCSPISGHRSVSWYQQTPGQGLQFLFEYFSETQRNKGNFPGRFSGRQFSNSRSEMNVSTLELGDSALYLCASSLGGSGNTIYFGEGSWLTVV.

With respect to this clone: Other DNA variants within this sample encode the same CDR3. The chain joins TRBV20-1 to TRBJ2-1, with TRBD2 identical over 7 bases. This CDR3 comprises 11 residues. The V and J ends lost 3 bases and 8 bases, in that order; junction bases with no gene match: 1. Germline-derived CDR1 and CDR2 are DFQATT and SNEGSKA (reference sequence). The DNA of the CDR3 is TGCAGTGCTAGGCGGGGGTATGAGCAGTTCTTC. It is translated as CSARRGYEQFF.

V and J are TRBV29-1 and TRBJ2-2; no firm D call. CDR1 is SQVTM, CDR2 ANQGSEA, per germline. Trimming took off 3 bases at V and 0 bases at J, with 8 bases between the two ends. The CDR3 runs to 14 residues. CDR3 amino acids: CSVERSANTGELFF. The CDR3 DNA is TGCAGCGTTGAGCGGAGCGCGAACACCGGGGAGCTGTTTTTT.

The chain recombines TRBV27 with TRBJ2-7, with TRBD2 matching 8 bases. Germline trimming cut 7 bases from V and 3 bases from J; bases unmatched to any gene: 2. From germline, CDR1 is MNHEY and CDR2 SMNVEV (reference sequence). The CDR3 runs 12 residues. The CDR3 DNA is TGTGCCAGCATAACTAGCGGCTACGAGCAGTACTTC. It is translated as CASITSGYEQYF.

The CDR3 coding sequence is TGTGCCAGTAGTAAGATTGGCCTAGAGAACACTGAAGCTTTCTTT. It yields the protein CASSKIGLENTEAFF. The rearrangement joins TRBV19 to TRBJ1-1, with D hard to call. The V gene's germline CDR1 is LNHDA and CDR2 SQIVND (reference sequence). The CDR3 is 15 residues long. V was shortened by 4 bases and J by 1 base, with 13 bases between the two germline ends.

The CDR3 coding sequence is TGCGCCAGCAGCCACACGGGACAGGGAAACACTGAAGCTTTCTTT. Translated, it gives CASSHTGQGNTEAFF. V and J are TRBV4-1 and TRBJ1-1; 9 bases align to TRBD1. Trimming at V came to 3 bases and at J to 2 bases, leaving 4 bases not matched to a gene. Germline-derived CDR1 and CDR2 are MGHRA and YSYEKL. The CDR3 runs 15 residues.

The V gene is TRBV29-1, the J gene TRBJ2-3; 7 bases map to TRBD2. The CDR3 extends over 15 amino acids. Trimming at V came to 3 bases and at J to 0 bases, leaving 6 bases not matched to a gene. Germline loops: CDR1 SQVTM, CDR2 ANQGSEA. CDR3 loop: CSVEGGRASTDTQYF. CDR3 coding DNA: TGCAGCGTTGAGGGGGGGAGGGCTAGCACAGATACGCAGTATTTT.

CDR3 sequence: CASGSTGVTEAFF. CDR3 in DNA: TGTGCCAGCGGTTCGACAGGGGTAACTGAAGCTTTCTTT. This chain links TRBV2 with TRBJ1-1; TRBD1 matches at 8 bases. Per germline, CDR1 SNHLY and CDR2 FYNNEI. The V gene end was trimmed by 8 bases and the J gene end by 5 bases; junction bases not matched to a gene: 7. The CDR3 loop spans 13 amino acids.

The V and J genes are TRBV6-5 and TRBJ2-6; D is undetermined. Trimming removed 4 bases at V and 2 bases at J, with 12 bases between. The CDR3 contains 16 residues. Looked up from germline, CDR1 is MNHEY and CDR2 is SVGAGI. The DNA of the CDR3 is TGTGCCAGCAGTTTAAGACTGATGCCTGGGGCCAACGTCCTGACTTTC. Translation: CASSLRLMPGANVLTF.

The chain uses TRBV4-1 and TRBJ2-1; D is perhaps TRBD2 (5 bases). Germline CDR1 and CDR2: MGHRA and YSYEKL. The CDR3 is made up of 16 amino acids. V lost 0 bases to trimming and J lost 2 bases, with 11 bases between them. CDR3 amino acids: CASSQDSGRAYNEQFF. The CDR3 DNA sequence: TGCGCCAGCAGCCAAGACTCTGGGCGGGCCTACAATGAGCAGTTCTTC.

This chain joins TRBV5-1 and TRBJ2-3; 10 bases align to TRBD1. This CDR3 region has 17 residues. The germline CDR1 and CDR2 sequences are SGHRS and YFSETQ. V shed 0 bases, J shed 2 bases, and the junction held 6 bases outside the gene matches. The CDR3 sequence is CASSLDSTGGFTDTQYF. The CDR3 coding sequence is TGCGCCAGCAGCTTGGATTCGACAGGGGGCTTCACAGATACGCAGTATTTT.

This chain links TRBV14 with TRBJ1-1; D is uncertain. Germline-derived CDR1 and CDR2 are SGHDN and FVKESK. The length of the CDR3 is 13 residues. Trimming took 1 base from V and 3 from J, leaving 6 bases between them. CDR3 loop: CASSQVSDTEAFF. The CDR3 DNA reads TGTGCCAGCAGCCAAGTTAGCGACACTGAAGCTTTCTTT.

CDR3 sequence reads: CATSDRDRNEQFF. As DNA, the CDR3 is TGTGCCACCAGTGACCGTGACAGGAATGAGCAGTTCTTC. The genes are TRBV24-1 and TRBJ2-1, with D possibly being TRBD1 (6 bases). Looked up from germline, CDR1 is KGHDR and CDR2 is SFDVKD. Trimming took off 4 bases at V and 7 bases at J, with 10 bases between the two ends. The CDR3 extends over 13 amino acids.

This chain links TRBV10-3 with TRBJ2-3; no reliable D call. This CDR3 has 14 amino acids. Germline values: CDR1 ENHRY, CDR2 SYGVKD. Trimming pared 3 bases from V and 2 bases from J, leaving 9 bases between. Here the CDR3 reads CAISESRTTDTQYF. CDR3 nucleotide sequence: TGTGCCATCAGTGAATCTAGAACCACAGATACGCAGTATTTT.

This chain uses TRBV5-6 with TRBJ2-7; TRBD2 agrees at 7 bases. V lost 4 bases, J lost 3 bases, and 4 bases stayed unmatched. The length of the CDR3 is 13 residues. Germline V gives CDR1 SGHDT, CDR2 YYEEEE. The CDR3 loop reads CASSGGRVYEQYF. The CDR3 bases are TGTGCCAGCAGCGGTGGGAGGGTCTACGAGCAGTACTTC.

V is TRBV7-8 and J is TRBJ2-2, with D possibly being TRBD1 (5 bases). Trimming shortened V by 1 base and J by 6 bases, and 6 bases separated the two germline ends. Germline V gene sequence: CDR1 SGHVS, CDR2 FQNEAQ. The CDR3 has 13 residues. The CDR3 here is CASSLVGPGELFF. As DNA, the CDR3 is TGTGCCAGCAGCTTAGTGGGGCCCGGGGAGCTGTTTTTT.

The chain couples TRBV29-1 to TRBJ1-2; TRBD1 matches at 10 bases. CDR1 and CDR2 (germline): SQVTM, ANQGSEA. This CDR3 has 13 amino acids. V dropped 6 bases and J dropped 2; count of bases not matched to a gene: 3. DNA for the CDR3: TGCAGCGTCCGGGACAGGGGAAACTATGGCTACACCTTC. Translation: CSVRDRGNYGYTF.

This chain links TRBV5-1 with TRBJ1-4; 10 nucleotides line up with TRBD1. V was clipped by 5 bases and J by 6 bases; unmatched bases: 4. Germline lookup yields CDR1 SGHRS and CDR2 YFSETQ. This CDR3 contains 14 residues. Written as DNA, the CDR3 is TGCGCCAGCAGATCCGGGACAGGGGATGAAAAACTGTTTTTT. Translated, it gives CASRSGTGDEKLFF.